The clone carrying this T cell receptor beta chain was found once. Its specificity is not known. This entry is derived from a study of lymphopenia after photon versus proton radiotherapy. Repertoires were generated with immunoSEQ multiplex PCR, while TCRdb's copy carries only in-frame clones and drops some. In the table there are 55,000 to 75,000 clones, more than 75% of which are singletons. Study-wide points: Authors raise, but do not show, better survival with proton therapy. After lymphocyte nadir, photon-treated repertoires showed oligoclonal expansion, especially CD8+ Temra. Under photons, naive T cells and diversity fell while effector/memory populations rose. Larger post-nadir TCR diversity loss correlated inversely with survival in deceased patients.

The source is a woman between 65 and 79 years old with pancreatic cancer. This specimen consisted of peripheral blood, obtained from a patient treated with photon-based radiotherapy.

The CDR3 nucleotides are TGTGCCAGCAGTACGGGACTAGCATCCTACAATGAGCAGTTCTTC. Translated: CASSTGLASYNEQFF. The gene calls are TRBV7-2 and TRBJ2-1; 9 bases map to TRBD2. CDR3 length: 15 residues. J gave up 1 base and V 6 bases, and 4 bases lay outside the gene matches. Germline CDR1 and CDR2: SGHTA and FQGNSA.